Included here is one T cell receptor beta chain sequence, with context. Only a few counts were recorded for this clone. The antigen it recognizes is unknown. Base quality data are lacking; no much larger clone is found one base away. The CDR3 contains 15 residues, cysteine and phenylalanine counted. The sequence is cut down to CDR3 DNA, 45 bases in frame from base 1. V is trimmed back by 6 bases and J by 2 bases, and the junction contains 7 bases that no gene match accounts for. In the germline V gene, CDR1 corresponds to SGHTA and CDR2 to FQGNSA. For TCRbeta CDR3 sequencing, genomic DNA from the sorted cells was extracted using the QIAGEN DNeasy Blood and Tissue Kit. High-throughput TCRbeta CDR3 sequencing was carried out commercially through immunoSEQ, with PCR amplification with bias correction and internal controls included. In the original analysis: Unique productive TCRbeta sequences were defined by CDR3 nucleotide sequence when primers matched and otherwise by CDR3 amino acid sequence together with Vbeta and Jbeta genes. To correct for sorting error, sequences found in more than one sorted population at a frequency ratio of 2:1 or less were discarded, and the remaining shared sequences were assigned to the population with the higher frequency. A sequence counted as donor-reactive if, in CFSE-low cells, the sequence had a frequency of at least 0.01% and was expanded at least 5-fold compared with unstimulated cells. Jensen-Shannon divergence calculated on the top 100 TCRbeta sequences ranked by frequency was used to measure repertoire divergence. For samples with multiple sequencing runs, sorting error was corrected in each run separately before the runs were combined. Held by TCRdb, this immuneACCESS table contains in-frame sequences only and omits some clones. Under half of the omission traces to an unresolved V gene where checked; the cause of the rest is unknown. The V and J calls and clone size were taken over from that table, and D and trimming were inferred from the DNA. This sample has fewer than 60,000 clones in its table, and about nine tenths of those were observed once. Roughly 15% of the sample belongs to the ten largest clones.

The transplants used related donors with nonmyeloablative bone marrow transplantation, and mixed chimerism in the human trials was transient. Thawed PBMCs were FACS-sorted into unstimulated Tregs (CD4+CD25+CD127-), CD4+ non-Tregs (CD4+CD25-), CD4 cells and CD8 cells. Patients were 4 combined kidney and bone marrow transplant recipients from the ITN036ST trial, and only these trial subjects had samples available. Healthy control blood was processed to PBMCs by Ficoll density gradient and cryopreserved, and patient PBMCs were collected before and after transplant. This entry belongs to a study of Tregs in tolerant kidney transplant recipients (dated by TCRdb to between 2018 and 2021). A note on the overall study: The study used TCRbeta sequencing to identify donor-specific regulatory T cells before combined kidney and bone marrow transplantation, then tracked those cells after transplant. General conclusions and limits of the study: Biological reproducibility was not directly assessed, although technical replication error appeared to be minimal. The study was constrained by small patient numbers, and validation of the findings is required in larger populations and under other immunosuppression protocols. For some patients the PCR primers changed over time, which made it impossible to compare the samples from those patients at the nucleotide level. Donor-specific Treg expansion was found to exceed global Treg expansion in tolerant patients, suggesting antigen-driven rather than nonspecific expansion. The most biologically relevant and donor-specific TCRbeta repertoire appeared to be identified by expanding Tregs with activated donor B cells.

This receptor was taken from a human patient who received a combined kidney and bone marrow transplant. After transplantation, some T cells may belong to the graft donor instead of the recipient. The sample was CD8+ T cells from blood (PBMCs), taken 24 months after the transplant. The rearranged segments are TRBV7-2 and TRBJ1-5; 7 central bases correspond to TRBD1. Here the CDR3 is given as CASSSTGPGNQPQHF. The DNA reads TGTGCCAGCAGTTCGACAGGGCCCGGCAATCAGCCCCAGCATTTT.